The 10 T cell receptor beta chains below were found in one sample sequenced in a study of beta chain features in type 1 diabetes. Expressed TCRB transcripts got sequenced, as all isolated RNA was reverse transcribed. Generated by immunoSEQ multiplex PCR, the TCRdb table keeps only in-frame clones and is missing some. The sample lists tens of thousands of clones, 51% occurring once. The sample comprised Tregs from blood. These receptors originate from a woman aged 18 to 35 in good health.

The chain recombines TRBV19 with TRBJ2-5; a possible D gene is TRBD1 (6 bases). CDR3 length: 13 amino acids. The germline V gene has CDR1 LNHDA and CDR2 SQIVND (reference sequence). The V end was cut by 8 bases, the J end by 0 bases, with 10 bases between. CDR3 sequence reads: CASGTLYQETQYF. In DNA, the CDR3 is TGTGCCAGTGGGACACTGTACCAAGAGACCCAGTACTTC.

The chain uses TRBV28 and TRBJ2-7, with 10 bases identical to TRBD2. The CDR3 contains 13 residues. V shed 7 bases, J shed 3 bases, and the junction held 3 bases outside the gene matches. CDR1 and CDR2 from the germline V gene are MDHEN and SYDVKM. Here the CDR3 reads CASNSGRFYEQYF. The CDR3 region has the DNA TGTGCCAGCAATAGCGGGAGGTTCTACGAGCAGTACTTC.

This chain connects TRBV27 to TRBJ2-4; TRBD2 is a possible D gene (6 bases). The CDR3 consists of 14 residues. Germline loops: CDR1 MNHEY, CDR2 SMNVEV (reference sequence). Trimming pared 5 bases from V and 6 bases from J, leaving 14 bases between. The CDR3 here is CASSMTSFGNIQYF. CDR3 sequence (DNA): TGTGCCAGCAGTATGACTAGTTTCGGAAACATTCAGTACTTC.

This chain connects TRBV7-8 to TRBJ2-1; 7 nucleotides line up with TRBD2. V lost 5 bases and J lost 9; bases outside the gene matches: 19. This CDR3 spans 17 amino acids. Germline assignment: CDR1 SGHVS and CDR2 FQNEAQ. The CDR3 sequence is CASSPPAGTTLVGEQFF. CDR3 nucleotides: TGTGCCAGCAGCCCCCCGGCGGGGACTACCCTAGTTGGTGAGCAGTTCTTC.

The rearrangement joins TRBV7-9 to TRBJ2-5; tentative D call: TRBD1 (5 bases). In germline, CDR1 is SEHNR, CDR2 FQNEAQ (reference sequence). The ends were cut back, 5 bases at V and 2 bases at J, with 12 bases in the middle. There are 14 residues in the CDR3. The CDR3 sequence is CASSPQTAQETQYF. The CDR3 coding sequence is TGTGCCAGCAGCCCGCAGACAGCACAAGAGACCCAGTACTTC. Together with reference TRBV7-9 and TRBJ2-5, the CDR3 gives the full variable domain: DTGVSQNPRHKITKRGQNVTFRCDPISEHNRLYWYRQTLGQGPEFLTYFQNEAQLEKSRLLSDRFSAERPKGSFSTLEIQRTEQGDSAMYLCASSPQTAQETQYFGPGTRLLVL.

The chain joins TRBV7-2 to TRBJ2-6, with D maybe TRBD1 (6 bases). Germline V gene data show CDR1 as SGHTA and CDR2 as FQGNSA. Trimming left V 2 bases short and J 2 bases short, with 13 bases between. The CDR3 covers 17 residues. Here the CDR3 reads CASSLSAGGAGANVLTF. For the CDR3, the DNA is TGTGCCAGCAGCTTATCTGCTGGGGGCGCTGGGGCCAACGTCCTGACTTTC.

J is TRBJ1-1 and V is TRBV29-1, with 12 bases matching TRBD1. Trimming removed 4 bases from V and 0 bases from J; junction bases left unmatched: 9. The CDR3 is made up of 17 amino acids. Per germline, CDR1 SQVTM and CDR2 ANQGSEA. The chain's CDR3 is CSVANIRDRGLNTEAFF. CDR3 in DNA: TGCAGCGTTGCCAACATCCGGGACAGGGGGCTGAACACTGAAGCTTTCTTT.

This clone was counted between two and nine times. V and J are TRBV6-6 and TRBJ1-6; D is unclear. The V gene lost 5 bases and the J gene lost 5 bases, with 16 bases spanning the gap. The CDR3 runs 16 residues. CDR1 is MNHNY and CDR2 is SVGAGI in the germline V gene (reference sequence). The CDR3 is CASSPSVPDNNSPLHF. CDR3 bases: TGTGCCAGCAGTCCCTCGGTACCCGATAATAATTCACCCCTCCACTTT.

This clone has only one observation. J is TRBJ1-2 and V is TRBV7-3; 10 bases match TRBD1. The CDR3 consists of 14 residues. J gave up 7 bases and V 5 bases, and 7 bases lay outside the gene matches. The germline gives CDR1 SGHTA, CDR2 FQGTGA. The CDR3 region has the DNA TGTGCCAGCAGCCTGACCGGGACAGGGGCTGGCTACACCTTC. This encodes CASSLTGTGAGYTF.

The chain has TRBV18 and TRBJ2-1, with 9 bases identical to TRBD2. CDR1 is KGHSH and CDR2 is LQKENI in the germline V gene. The CDR3 has 17 amino acids. After removal of 1 base from V and 9 bases from J, the junction contained 13 bases not matched to a gene. This chain's CDR3 is CASSPQASGITAPEQFF. The CDR3 DNA reads as TGTGCCAGCTCACCACAGGCTAGCGGGATAACGGCTCCTGAGCAGTTCTTC.